Below are 6 T cell receptor beta chains sequenced from a single sample in a study of T cells in Graves' hyperthyroidism and ophthalmopathy. Amplification yielded TCR beta CDR3 regions, with RNA transcripts as the source. First-round RT-PCR targeting the TCR CDR3 was performed with the HTBI primer set. TCRdb passed the multiplex PCR reads through MiXCR, listing each CDR3 protein once. The sample lists just under 750,000 distinct CDR3 sequences; 30% to 40% were seen once. Sequenced material: blood. These receptors originate from a woman between 40 and 50 years old with Graves' hyperthyroidism.

This clonotype was recorded many times. The gene calls are TRBV7-9 and TRBJ2-7; 8 positions match TRBD1. The germline V gene has CDR1 SEHNR and CDR2 FQNEAQ (reference sequence). V shed 3 bases, J shed 2 bases, and the junction held 3 bases outside the gene matches. There are 14 residues in the CDR3. The CDR3 reads CASSFRDRTYEQYF. The CDR3 DNA is TGTGCCAGCAGCTTCCGGGACAGGACCTACGAGCAGTACTTC.

V is TRBV7-2 and J is TRBJ1-2, with TRBD1 matching 8 bases. This CDR3 is 18 amino acids long. In germline, CDR1 is SGHTA, CDR2 FQGNSA. V lost 5 bases and J lost 1; bases outside the gene matches: 15. Written as DNA, the CDR3 is TGTGCCAGCAGCGCAGGGACAGGCACATACTTTCGTAACTATGGCTACACCTTC. Its translation: CASSAGTGTYFRNYGYTF.

Ten or more counts support this clonotype. The chain joins TRBV20-1 to TRBJ2-7; D perhaps matches TRBD2 (6 bases). The germline V and J ends were trimmed by 6 bases and 2 bases, with 14 bases remaining between them. Germline values: CDR1 DFQATT, CDR2 SNEGSKA (reference sequence). CDR3 length: 13 amino acids. The CDR3, as DNA: TGCAGTGCGGAACGGGACTGGCCCTACGAGCAGTACTTC. This translates into CSAERDWPYEQYF.

This clonotype was seen only a few times. V and J are TRBV7-8 and TRBJ2-7; D is possibly TRBD2 (5 bases). Germline CDR1 SGHVS, CDR2 FQNEAQ. With 1 base removed from V and 0 bases from J, the gap between germline ends came to 16 bases. The CDR3 is 17 amino acids. CDR3 in DNA: TGTGCCAGCAGCTTAGATAGGAATAGCGCCGACTCCTACGAGCAGTACTTC. This encodes CASSLDRNSADSYEQYF. The full variable domain, its missing parts supplied by reference TRBV7-8 and TRBJ2-7, is GAGVSQSPRYKVAKRGQDVALRCDPISGHVSLFWYQQALGQGPEFLTYFQNEAQLDKSGLPSDRFFAERPEGSVSTLKIQRTQQEDSAVYLCASSLDRNSADSYEQYFGPGTRLTVT.

This chain links TRBV2 with TRBJ2-7, with 7 nucleotides matching TRBD1. CDR1 is SNHLY, CDR2 FYNNEI, per germline. Trimming removed 4 bases from V and 3 bases from J; junction bases left unmatched: 6. CDR3 length: 14 amino acids. As DNA, the CDR3 is TGTGCCAGCAGTGTCGGGACAGTCAGCTACGAGCAGTACTTC. The encoded protein is CASSVGTVSYEQYF.

A note on this clonotype: This CDR3 is missing its conserved last phenylalanine or tryptophan, likely due to a read error. V gene TRBV5-5 combines with J gene TRBJ2-7, with D maybe TRBD2 (7 bases). The CDR3 is 15 amino acids. Germline V gene lookup returns CDR1 SGHKS and CDR2 YYEKEE (reference sequence). The V and J ends lost 0 bases and 3 bases respectively, with 13 bases between them. The CDR3 reads CASSLGTRGVYEQYL. The CDR3 DNA sequence: TGTGCCAGCAGCTTGGGGACTAGGGGGGTCTACGAGCAGTACCTC.